The count of the clone carrying this T cell receptor beta chain is one. These data are taken from a study of blood T cell repertoires in COVID-19. As for the study in general: Researchers got acute and convalescent COVID-19 samples from the United States, Italy and Spain.

The data were produced by immunoSEQ multiplex PCR, yet TCRdb's version contains in-frame clones alone and is incomplete. This table holds 70,000 to 85,000 clones, about 86% found once. This receptor was taken from a woman older than 75 in a cohort sampled during active or convalescent COVID-19. Sequencing used peripheral blood.

CDR3 coding DNA: TGTGCCAGCCGACGCGACAGGCAGACGGAGGCTTTCTTT. Residues: CASRRDRQTEAFF. This chain joins TRBV7-8 and TRBJ1-1; D is perhaps TRBD1 (6 bases). V lost 8 bases to trimming and J lost 11 bases, with 21 bases between them. Germline CDR1 is SGHVS and CDR2 is FQNEAQ. This CDR3 contains 13 residues.